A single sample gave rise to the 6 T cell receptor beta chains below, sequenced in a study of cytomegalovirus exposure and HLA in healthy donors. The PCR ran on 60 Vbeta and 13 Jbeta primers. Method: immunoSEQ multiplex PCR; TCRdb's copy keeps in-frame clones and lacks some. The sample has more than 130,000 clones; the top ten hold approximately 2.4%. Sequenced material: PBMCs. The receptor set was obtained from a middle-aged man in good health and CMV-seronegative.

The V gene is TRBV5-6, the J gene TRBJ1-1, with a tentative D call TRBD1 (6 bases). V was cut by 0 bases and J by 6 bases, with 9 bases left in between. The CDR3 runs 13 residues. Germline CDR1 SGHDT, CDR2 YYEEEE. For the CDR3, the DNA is TGTGCCAGCAGCTTGGGGGGGCTTCCTGAAGCTTTCTTT. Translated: CASSLGGLPEAFF. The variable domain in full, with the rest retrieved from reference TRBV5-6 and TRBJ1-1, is DAGVTQSPTHLIKTRGQQVTLRCSPKSGHDTVSWYQQALGQGPQFIFQYYEEEERQRGNFPDRFSGHQFPNYSSELNVNALLLGDSALYLCASSLGGLPEAFFGQGTRLTVV.

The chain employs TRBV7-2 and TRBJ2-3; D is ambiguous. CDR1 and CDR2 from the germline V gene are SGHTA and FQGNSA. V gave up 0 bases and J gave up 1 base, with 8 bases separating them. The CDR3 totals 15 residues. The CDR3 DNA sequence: TGTGCCAGCAGCTTAGCGCAGCGCCGCACAGATACGCAGTATTTT. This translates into CASSLAQRRTDTQYF.

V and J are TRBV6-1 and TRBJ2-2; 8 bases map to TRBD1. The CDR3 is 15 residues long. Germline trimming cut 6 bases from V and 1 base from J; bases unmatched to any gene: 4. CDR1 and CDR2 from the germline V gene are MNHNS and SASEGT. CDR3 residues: CASRGTGRNTGELFF. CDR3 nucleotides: TGTGCCAGCAGGGGGACAGGCCGGAACACCGGGGAGCTGTTTTTT.

CDR3 nucleotide sequence: TGTGCCAGCAGCGTCTCTTGGGATAGCGGGGGCGCCGGGGAGCTGTTTTTT. Protein product: CASSVSWDSGGAGELFF. The chain combines TRBV9 with TRBJ2-2; the match to TRBD2 covers 9 bases. This CDR3 comprises 17 residues. Trimming at V came to 2 bases and at J to 6 bases, leaving 11 bases not matched to a gene. The V gene's germline CDR1 is SGDLS and CDR2 YYNGEE.

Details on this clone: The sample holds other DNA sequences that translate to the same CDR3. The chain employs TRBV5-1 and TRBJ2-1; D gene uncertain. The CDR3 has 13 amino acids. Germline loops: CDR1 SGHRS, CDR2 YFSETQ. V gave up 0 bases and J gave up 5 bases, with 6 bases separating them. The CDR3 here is CASSLDTHNEQFF. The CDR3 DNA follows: TGCGCCAGCAGCTTGGACACCCACAATGAGCAGTTCTTC.

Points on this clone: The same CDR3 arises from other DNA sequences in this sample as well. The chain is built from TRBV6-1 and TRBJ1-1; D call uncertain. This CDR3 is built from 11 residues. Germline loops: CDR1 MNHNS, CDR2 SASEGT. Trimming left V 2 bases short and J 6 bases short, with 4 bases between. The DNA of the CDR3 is TGTGCCAGCAGTGAATACTCTGAAGCTTTCTTT. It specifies CASSEYSEAFF.